The 22 T cell receptor beta chains presented below share a single source sample, sequenced in a study of T cell changes during pregnancy in multiple sclerosis. Data came from immunoSEQ multiplex PCR; TCRdb stores just in-frame clones and leaves some out. The sample yields some 61,000 clones, under 95% seen once. This specimen was peripheral blood, taken in the second trimester of pregnancy. The receptors originated from a female donor with multiple sclerosis, enrolled in a pregnancy study.

This sequence joins TRBV7-2 and TRBJ1-2; D unclear. V was pared by 1 base and J by 2 bases, with 5 bases between. Germline CDR1 and CDR2: SGHTA and FQGNSA. The CDR3 runs to 13 residues. CDR3 region: CASSLVRNYGYTF. CDR3 in DNA: TGTGCCAGCAGCTTAGTGAGGAACTATGGCTACACCTTC.

This clone occurred once. This chain connects TRBV18 to TRBJ1-5; the match to TRBD1 covers 7 bases. The germline V gene encodes CDR1 KGHSH and CDR2 LQKENI. The V segment lost 9 bases and the J segment 6 bases; nucleotides outside the gene matches: 8. The CDR3 sequence is 13 residues long. DNA for the CDR3: TGTGCCAGTGAACAGGGGCCAGGTCAGCCCCAGCATTTT. As protein: CASEQGPGQPQHF.

A single count supports this clone. The chain uses TRBV6-5 and TRBJ2-7; the D gene is possibly TRBD2 (5 bases). The CDR3 spans 16 residues. CDR1 is MNHEY and CDR2 is SVGAGI in the germline V gene. V was trimmed by 0 bases and J by 3 bases, leaving 15 bases between them. The CDR3 is CASSYSSGDRDYEQYF. CDR3 bases: TGTGCCAGCAGTTACTCGTCCGGAGACCGGGACTACGAGCAGTACTTC.

The V and J genes are TRBV29-1 and TRBJ1-6; 8 nucleotides match TRBD1. This CDR3 contains 13 residues. Losses at the gene ends were 5 bases for V and 10 bases for J; bases not matched to a gene: 7. CDR1 and CDR2 (germline): SQVTM, ANQGSEA. CDR3: CSVSSGGSSPLHF. For the CDR3, the DNA is TGCAGCGTTTCTTCAGGGGGCAGCTCACCCCTCCACTTT.

This clone was found once. The chain employs TRBV5-1 and TRBJ1-1; 7 bases align to TRBD1. Losses at the gene ends were 2 bases for V and 6 bases for J; bases not matched to a gene: 7. In germline, CDR1 is SGHRS, CDR2 YFSETQ. This CDR3 contains 14 residues. CDR3 nucleotides: TGCGCCAGCAGCTTAACAGGGGAGAGGGCTGAAGCTTTCTTT. Residues: CASSLTGERAEAFF.

The rearrangement uses TRBV7-2 and TRBJ2-3; 9 nucleotides line up with TRBD2. V dropped 5 bases and J dropped 7; count of bases not matched to a gene: 10. From germline, CDR1 is SGHTA and CDR2 FQGNSA. There are 15 residues in the CDR3. The DNA for the CDR3 is TGTGCCAGCAGCCTTCAGGCGGGGGGGAGAAATACGCAGTATTTT. Translating it yields CASSLQAGGRNTQYF.

V is TRBV9 and J is TRBJ2-1; 7 bases line up with TRBD2. The CDR3 runs to 16 residues. The J segment lost 0 bases and the V segment lost 0 bases, leaving 3 bases of the junction unmatched. Germline values: CDR1 SGDLS, CDR2 YYNGEE. CDR3 sequence reads: CASSVGLAASYNEQFF. For the CDR3, the DNA is TGTGCCAGCAGCGTAGGCCTAGCGGCCTCCTACAATGAGCAGTTCTTC.

This clone occurred once. The chain recombines TRBV7-6 with TRBJ2-2; D call uncertain. Germline assignment: CDR1 SGHVS and CDR2 FNYEAQ. The CDR3 covers 13 residues. V lost 3 bases to trimming and J lost 0 bases, with 2 bases between them. CDR3 amino acids: CASSFTNTGELFF. In DNA form, the CDR3 reads TGTGCCAGCAGCTTCACGAACACCGGGGAGCTGTTTTTT.

The chain uses TRBV5-6 and TRBJ1-1, with 11 bases that match TRBD1. The CDR3 is 14 residues long. Per the germline V gene, CDR1 is SGHDT and CDR2 is YYEEEE. V shed 3 bases and J 4 bases; nucleotides not matched to a gene: 2. CDR3 bases: TGTGCCAGCAGCTGGGGACAGGGGGGCACTGAAGCTTTCTTT. Encoded protein: CASSWGQGGTEAFF.

CDR3 in amino acids: CASSYSRTENYGYTF. In DNA, the CDR3 is TGTGCCAGCAGTTACTCAAGGACAGAAAACTATGGCTACACCTTC. The gene calls are TRBV6-5 and TRBJ1-2, with D possibly matching TRBD1 (6 bases). The CDR3 has 15 residues. The V gene's germline CDR1 is MNHEY and CDR2 SVGAGI. Trimming removed 0 bases at V and 2 bases at J, with 10 bases between.

The table lists this clone with a count of one. J is TRBJ2-3 and V is TRBV19, with D maybe TRBD2 (6 bases). This CDR3 is 13 amino acids long. Germline CDR1 LNHDA, CDR2 SQIVND (reference sequence). V lost 11 bases and J lost 1, with 13 bases in between. The CDR3 loop is CASRTGGTDTQYF. As DNA, the CDR3 is TGTGCCTCTAGGACGGGGGGCACAGATACGCAGTATTTT.

The J gene is TRBJ2-7, the V gene TRBV29-1; 8 bases agree with TRBD1. J lost 1 base, V lost 3 bases, and 8 bases had no gene match. The CDR3 consists of 15 residues. In germline, CDR1 is SQVTM, CDR2 ANQGSEA. In DNA, the CDR3 is TGCAGCGTTGAGGTCCGGGACAGGCCATCCTACGAGCAGTACTTC. Encoded protein: CSVEVRDRPSYEQYF.

The genes are TRBV9 and TRBJ1-3; D remains unclear. This CDR3 has 13 amino acids. The V gene lost 0 bases and the J gene lost 8 bases, with 9 bases spanning the gap. Germline V CDR1 and CDR2: SGDLS, YYNGEE. CDR3 region: CASSVGSADTIYF. The CDR3 DNA reads TGTGCCAGCAGCGTAGGTTCGGCGGACACCATATATTTT.

The chain joins TRBV14 to TRBJ1-1; 8 bases agree with TRBD1. Germline CDR1 reads SGHDN; CDR2 reads FVKESK. The CDR3 is made up of 16 amino acids. V dropped 3 bases and J dropped 0; count of bases not matched to a gene: 6. The CDR3 coding sequence is TGTGCCAGCAGCCAGACAGGGGCGTTAATGAACACTGAAGCTTTCTTT. Translated: CASSQTGALMNTEAFF.

J is TRBJ1-6 and V is TRBV7-2; D remains unclear. Trimming shortened V by 8 bases and J by 0 bases, and 8 bases separated the two germline ends. CDR1 SGHTA and CDR2 FQGNSA come from the germline V gene. The CDR3 is 14 residues long. The CDR3 nucleotides are TGTGCCAGCCTTCCGAGCTCCTATAATTCACCCCTCCACTTT. Protein product: CASLPSSYNSPLHF.

The V and J genes are TRBV5-1 and TRBJ1-1, with 10 positions matching TRBD1. Germline CDR1 reads SGHRS; CDR2 reads YFSETQ. The CDR3 is made up of 15 amino acids. V lost 4 bases, J lost 2 bases, and 5 bases stayed unmatched. The CDR3 DNA reads as TGCGCCAGCAGCGCATGGGACAGGGGAAACACTGAAGCTTTCTTT. Residues: CASSAWDRGNTEAFF.

This clone came up once. This chain links TRBV18 with TRBJ1-1, with unresolved D. Germline values: CDR1 KGHSH, CDR2 LQKENI. V lost 4 bases and J lost 5, with 11 bases in between. This CDR3 region has 13 residues. CDR3 sequence reads: CASSLGDSTEAFF. CDR3 bases: TGTGCCAGCTCACTCGGCGACTCGACTGAAGCTTTCTTT.

This sequence joins TRBV7-9 and TRBJ1-2, with TRBD1 matching 9 bases. The V gene's germline CDR1 is SEHNR and CDR2 FQNEAQ (reference sequence). The CDR3 length is 15 residues. V was pared by 0 bases and J by 2 bases, with 1 base of the junction left unmatched. CDR3 nucleotides: TGTGCCAGCAGCTTAGCCGGGACAGGGAACTATGGCTACACCTTC. Its protein is CASSLAGTGNYGYTF.

V and J are TRBV15 and TRBJ2-5; D may be TRBD1 (5 bases). The germline V gene has CDR1 LNHNV and CDR2 YYDKDF (reference sequence). This CDR3 spans 12 amino acids. Trimming took 1 base from V and 13 from J, leaving 13 bases between them. The CDR3 coding sequence is TGTGCCACCAGCAGAGGGCCTGAAGGGGCGTACTTC. Protein sequence: CATSRGPEGAYF.

The V gene is TRBV11-2, the J gene TRBJ1-3, with unresolved D. Germline-derived CDR1 and CDR2 are SGHAT and FQNNGV. The CDR3 is 15 residues long. Deletions cut 5 bases from V and 0 bases from J, with 11 bases between. The CDR3 DNA reads as TGTGCCAGCAGCCCCACGGGAATCTCTGGAAACACCATATATTTT. Its protein is CASSPTGISGNTIYF.

The chain combines TRBV5-4 with TRBJ1-2, with 11 bases aligning to TRBD1. Unmatched junction bases numbered 7, after V lost 4 bases and J lost 2 bases. The CDR3 is 16 residues long. Germline-derived CDR1 and CDR2 are SGHNT and YYREEE (reference sequence). The CDR3 region is CASSQPGQGGNYGYTF. As DNA, the CDR3 is TGTGCCAGCAGCCAGCCGGGACAGGGGGGCAACTATGGCTACACCTTC.

The V call is TRBV11-3, the J call TRBJ2-7; 8 bases fit TRBD1. This CDR3 is 13 amino acids long. Trimming took 4 bases from V and 4 from J; bases not matched to a gene: 3. CDR1 and CDR2 from the germline V gene are SGHNT and YENEEA. CDR3 in amino acids: CASSSGGSYEQYF. Written as DNA, the CDR3 is TGTGCCAGCAGCTCAGGGGGCAGTTACGAGCAGTACTTC. Based on the CDR3 plus reference TRBV11-3 and TRBJ2-7, the full variable domain is EAGVVQSPRYKIIEKKQPVAFWCNPISGHNTLYWYLQNLGQGPELLIRYENEEAVDDSQLPKDRFSAERLKGVDSTLKIQPAELGDSAVYLCASSSGGSYEQYFGPGTRLTVT.